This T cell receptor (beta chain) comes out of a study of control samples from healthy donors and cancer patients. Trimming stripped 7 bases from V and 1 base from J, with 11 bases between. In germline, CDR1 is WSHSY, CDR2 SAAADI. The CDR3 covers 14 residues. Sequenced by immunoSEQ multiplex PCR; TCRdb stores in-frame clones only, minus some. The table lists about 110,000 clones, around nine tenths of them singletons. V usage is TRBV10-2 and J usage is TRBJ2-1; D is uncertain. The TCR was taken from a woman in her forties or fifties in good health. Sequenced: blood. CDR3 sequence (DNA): TGCGCCAGCACCCTCGCTGTGTCCTACAATGAGCAGTTCTTC. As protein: CASTLAVSYNEQFF.